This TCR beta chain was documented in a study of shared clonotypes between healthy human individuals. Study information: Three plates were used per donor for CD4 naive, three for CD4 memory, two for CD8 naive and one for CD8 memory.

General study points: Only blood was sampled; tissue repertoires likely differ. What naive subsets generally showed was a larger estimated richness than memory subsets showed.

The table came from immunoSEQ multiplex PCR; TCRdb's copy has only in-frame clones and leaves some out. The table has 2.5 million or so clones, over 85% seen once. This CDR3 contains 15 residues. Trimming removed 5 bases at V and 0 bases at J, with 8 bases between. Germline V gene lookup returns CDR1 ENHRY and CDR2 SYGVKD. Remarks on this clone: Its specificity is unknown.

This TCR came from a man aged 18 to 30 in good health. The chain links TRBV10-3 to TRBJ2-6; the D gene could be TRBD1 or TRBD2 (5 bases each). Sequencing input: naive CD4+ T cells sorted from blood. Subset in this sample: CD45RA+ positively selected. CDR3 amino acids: CAISFGGSGANVLTF. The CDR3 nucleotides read TGTGCCATCAGTTTTGGGGGCTCTGGGGCCAACGTCCTGACTTTC.